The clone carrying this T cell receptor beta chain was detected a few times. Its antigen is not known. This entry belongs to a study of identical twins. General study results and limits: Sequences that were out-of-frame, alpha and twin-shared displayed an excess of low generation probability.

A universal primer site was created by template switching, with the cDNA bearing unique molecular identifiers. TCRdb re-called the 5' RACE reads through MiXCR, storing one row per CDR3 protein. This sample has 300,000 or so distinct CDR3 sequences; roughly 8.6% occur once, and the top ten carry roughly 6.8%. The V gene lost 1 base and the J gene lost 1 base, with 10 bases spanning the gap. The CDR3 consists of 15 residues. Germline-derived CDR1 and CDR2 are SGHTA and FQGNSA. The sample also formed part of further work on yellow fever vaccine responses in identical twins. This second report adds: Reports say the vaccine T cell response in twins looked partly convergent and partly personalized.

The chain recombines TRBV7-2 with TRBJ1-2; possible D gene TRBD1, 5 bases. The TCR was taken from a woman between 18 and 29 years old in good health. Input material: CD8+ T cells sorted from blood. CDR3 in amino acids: CASSLVRVDNYGYTF. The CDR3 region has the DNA TGTGCCAGCAGCTTAGTCAGGGTCGATAACTATGGCTACACCTTC.